This T cell receptor (beta chain) was retrieved from a study of T cells in Graves' hyperthyroidism and ophthalmopathy. Thyroid ultrasound, orbital computed tomography, clinical symptoms, and serum thyroxine and TRAb underpinned diagnoses. V gave up 3 bases and J gave up 3 bases, with 20 bases separating them. The CDR3 runs 16 residues. CDR1 and CDR2 (germline): DFQATT, SNEGSKA (reference sequence). Study-level findings and limits: Most thyroid clonotypes expanded above 0.001 appeared in blood too. The model anticipated ophthalmopathy a median approximately 6.6 months pre-onset.

Amplification of TCR beta CDR3 regions used RNA as the template. The study used the HTBI primer set for a first-round RT-PCR of the TCR CDR3. TCRdb fed the multiplex PCR reads into MiXCR, producing one record per CDR3 protein. Of approximately 420,000 distinct CDR3 sequences listed, roughly 13% were seen once; the top ten hold about 5%. At least ten counts were recorded for this clonotype. Its antigen is unidentified. The TCR was taken from a woman younger than 35 with Graves' hyperthyroidism. The material sequenced was blood. The chain couples TRBV20-1 to TRBJ2-5; D could derive from TRBD1 or TRBD2 (5 bases each). DNA of the CDR3: TGCAGTGCTAGCCCCCTAGCTCGAGTGGGGGAAGAGACCCAGTACTTC. Translating it yields CSASPLARVGEETQYF.